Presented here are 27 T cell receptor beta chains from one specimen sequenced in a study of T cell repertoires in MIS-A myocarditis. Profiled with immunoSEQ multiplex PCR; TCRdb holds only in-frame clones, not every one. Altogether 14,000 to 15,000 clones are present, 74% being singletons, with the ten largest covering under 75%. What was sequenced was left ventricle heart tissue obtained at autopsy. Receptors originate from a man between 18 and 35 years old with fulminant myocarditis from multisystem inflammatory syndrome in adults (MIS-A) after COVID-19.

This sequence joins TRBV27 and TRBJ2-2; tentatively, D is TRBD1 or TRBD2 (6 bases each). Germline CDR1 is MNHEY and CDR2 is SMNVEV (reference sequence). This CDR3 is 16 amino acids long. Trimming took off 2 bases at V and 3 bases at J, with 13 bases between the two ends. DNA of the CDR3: TGTGCCAGCAGTTTACGTGGGGGGACATACACCGGGGAGCTGTTTTTT. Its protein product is CASSLRGGTYTGELFF.

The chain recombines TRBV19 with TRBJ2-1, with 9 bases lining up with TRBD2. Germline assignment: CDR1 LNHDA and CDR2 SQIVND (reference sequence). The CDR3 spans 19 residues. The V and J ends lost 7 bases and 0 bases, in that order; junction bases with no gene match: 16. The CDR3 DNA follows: TGTGCCAGTACCACCCGAGCGGGGGGCCCATCCCTCTCCTACAATGAGCAGTTCTTC. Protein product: CASTTRAGGPSLSYNEQFF.

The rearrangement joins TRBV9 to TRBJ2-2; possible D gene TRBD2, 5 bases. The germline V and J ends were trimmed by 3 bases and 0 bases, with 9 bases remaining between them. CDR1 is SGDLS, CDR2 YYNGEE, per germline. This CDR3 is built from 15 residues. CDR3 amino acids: CASSGALANTGELFF. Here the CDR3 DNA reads TGTGCCAGCAGCGGTGCACTAGCGAACACCGGGGAGCTGTTTTTT.

CDR3 sequence: CASSKEQGQGQPQHF. CDR3 sequence (DNA): TGTGCCAGCAGTAAGGAACAGGGGCAGGGTCAGCCCCAGCATTTT. The chain combines TRBV6-6 with TRBJ1-5, with 7 bases that match TRBD1. Germline CDR1 MNHNY, CDR2 SVGAGI (reference sequence). V was pared by 5 bases and J by 6 bases, with 10 bases of the junction left unmatched. CDR3 size: 15 residues.

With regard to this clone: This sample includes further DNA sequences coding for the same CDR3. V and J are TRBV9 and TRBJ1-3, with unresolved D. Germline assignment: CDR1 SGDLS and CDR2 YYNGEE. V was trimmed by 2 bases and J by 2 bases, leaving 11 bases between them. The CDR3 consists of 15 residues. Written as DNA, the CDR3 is TGTGCCAGCAGCGTTGGCCGGGGAGCTGGAAACACCATATATTTT. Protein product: CASSVGRGAGNTIYF.

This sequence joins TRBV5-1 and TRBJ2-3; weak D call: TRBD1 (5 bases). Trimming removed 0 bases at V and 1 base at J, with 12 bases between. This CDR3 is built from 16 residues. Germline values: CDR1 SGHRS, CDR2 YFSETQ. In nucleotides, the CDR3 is TGCGCCAGCAGCTTGGTTAGGGAAGGGGGCACAGATACGCAGTATTTT. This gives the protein CASSLVREGGTDTQYF.

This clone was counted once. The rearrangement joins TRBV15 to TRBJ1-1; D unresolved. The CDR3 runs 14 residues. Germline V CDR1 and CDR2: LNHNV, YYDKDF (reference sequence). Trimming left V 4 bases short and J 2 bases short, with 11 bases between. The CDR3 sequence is CATSKVLGNTEAFF. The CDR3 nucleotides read TGTGCCACCAGCAAGGTATTAGGCAACACTGAAGCTTTCTTT.

CDR3 sequence reads: CASSQGPITTNVLTF. The CDR3 bases are TGCGCCAGCAGCCAAGGACCTATTACTACCAACGTCCTGACTTTC. The chain employs TRBV5-1 and TRBJ2-6; no definite D call. Germline V gives CDR1 SGHRS, CDR2 YFSETQ. V was trimmed by 4 bases and J by 8 bases, leaving 16 bases between them. This CDR3 has 15 residues.

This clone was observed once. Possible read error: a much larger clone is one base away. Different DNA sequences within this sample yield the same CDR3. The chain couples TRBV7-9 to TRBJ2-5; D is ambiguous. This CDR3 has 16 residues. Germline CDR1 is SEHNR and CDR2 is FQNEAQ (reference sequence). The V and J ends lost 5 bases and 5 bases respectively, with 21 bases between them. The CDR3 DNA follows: TGTGCCAGCAGCCGTACACAAGGGCGCCCCCGGGAGACCCAGTACTTC. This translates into CASSRTQGRPRETQYF.

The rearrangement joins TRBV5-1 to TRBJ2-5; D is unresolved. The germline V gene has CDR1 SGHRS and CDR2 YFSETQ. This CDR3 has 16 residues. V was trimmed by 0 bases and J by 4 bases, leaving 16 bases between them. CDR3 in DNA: TGCGCCAGCAGCTTGGCCGGAAACTCGGTGTTAGAGACCCAGTACTTC. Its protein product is CASSLAGNSVLETQYF.

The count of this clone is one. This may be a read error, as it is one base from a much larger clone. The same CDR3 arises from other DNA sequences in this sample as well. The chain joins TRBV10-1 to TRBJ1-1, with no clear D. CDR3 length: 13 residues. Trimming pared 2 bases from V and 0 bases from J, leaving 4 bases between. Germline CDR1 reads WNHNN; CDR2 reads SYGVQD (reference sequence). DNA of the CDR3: TGCGCCAGCAGTGAGAACTTGAACACTGAAGCTTTCTTT. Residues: CASSENLNTEAFF.

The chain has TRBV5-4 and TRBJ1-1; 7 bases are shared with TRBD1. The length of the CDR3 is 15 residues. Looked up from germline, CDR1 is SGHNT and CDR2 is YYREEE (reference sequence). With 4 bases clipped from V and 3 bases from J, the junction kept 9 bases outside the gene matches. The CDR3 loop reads CASSMPEGAYTEAFF. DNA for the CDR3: TGTGCCAGCAGCATGCCCGAGGGGGCTTACACTGAAGCTTTCTTT.

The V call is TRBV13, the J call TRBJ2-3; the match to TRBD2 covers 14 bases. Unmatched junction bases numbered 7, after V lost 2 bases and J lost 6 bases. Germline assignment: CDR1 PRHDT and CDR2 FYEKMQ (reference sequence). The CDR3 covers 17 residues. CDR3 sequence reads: CASSLYLGLAGVDTQYF. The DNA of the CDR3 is TGTGCCAGCAGCTTATACTTGGGACTAGCGGGAGTGGATACGCAGTATTTT.

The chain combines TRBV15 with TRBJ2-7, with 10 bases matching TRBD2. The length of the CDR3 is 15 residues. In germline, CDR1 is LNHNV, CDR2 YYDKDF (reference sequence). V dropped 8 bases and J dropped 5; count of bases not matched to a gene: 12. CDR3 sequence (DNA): TGTGCCACCTCACACCAGCGGGAGGGCATCCACGAGCAGTACTTC. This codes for CATSHQREGIHEQYF. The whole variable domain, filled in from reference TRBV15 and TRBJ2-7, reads DAMVIQNPRYQVTQFGKPVTLSCSQTLNHNVMYWYQQKSSQAPKLLFHYYDKDFNNEADTPDNFQSRRPNTSFCFLDIRSPGLGDTAMYLCATSHQREGIHEQYFGPGTRLTVT.

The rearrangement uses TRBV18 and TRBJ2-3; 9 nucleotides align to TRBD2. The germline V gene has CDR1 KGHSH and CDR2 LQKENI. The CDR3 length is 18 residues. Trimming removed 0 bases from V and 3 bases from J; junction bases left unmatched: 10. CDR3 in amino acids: CASSPPGYQAGGTDTQYF. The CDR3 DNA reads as TGTGCCAGCTCACCACCGGGATATCAAGCGGGAGGAACAGATACGCAGTATTTT.

CDR3 nucleotide sequence: TGTGCCAGCAGCTTAGCAGGGGCAGGGACGGGTTCACCCCTCCACTTT. Protein: CASSLAGAGTGSPLHF. V and J are TRBV7-9 and TRBJ1-6; perhaps TRBD1 as D (5 bases). In germline, CDR1 is SEHNR, CDR2 FQNEAQ (reference sequence). The CDR3 loop spans 16 amino acids. The ends were cut back, 0 bases at V and 9 bases at J, with 15 bases in the middle.

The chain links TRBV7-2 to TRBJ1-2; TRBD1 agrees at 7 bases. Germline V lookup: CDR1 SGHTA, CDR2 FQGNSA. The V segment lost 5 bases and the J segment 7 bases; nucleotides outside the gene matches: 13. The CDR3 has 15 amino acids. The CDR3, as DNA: TGTGCCAGCAGCACAAGCGGGAGGGGGCGCGGTGGCTACACCTTC. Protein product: CASSTSGRGRGGYTF.

The CDR3: CASRNYDTQYF. The DNA for the CDR3 is TGTGCCAGCAGAAATTATGATACGCAGTATTTT. The rearrangement links TRBV2 to TRBJ2-3; no reliable D call. V gave up 6 bases and J gave up 6 bases, with 7 bases separating them. This CDR3 is built from 11 residues. Germline V gene data show CDR1 as SNHLY and CDR2 as FYNNEI.

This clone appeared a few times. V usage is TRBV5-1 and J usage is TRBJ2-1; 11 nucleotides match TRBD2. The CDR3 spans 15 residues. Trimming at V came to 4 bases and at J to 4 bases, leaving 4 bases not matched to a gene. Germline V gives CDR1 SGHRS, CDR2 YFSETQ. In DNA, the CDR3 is TGCGCCAGCAGCCTTGGACTAGCGGGTTACAATGAGCAGTTCTTC. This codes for CASSLGLAGYNEQFF.

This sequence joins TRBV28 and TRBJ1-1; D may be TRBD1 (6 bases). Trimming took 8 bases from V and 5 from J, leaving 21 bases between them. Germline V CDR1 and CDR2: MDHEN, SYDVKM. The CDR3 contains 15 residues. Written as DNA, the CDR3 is TGTGCCAGCTGTATCGGGGGGCGCGTATGTACTGAAGCTTTCTTT. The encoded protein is CASCIGGRVCTEAFF. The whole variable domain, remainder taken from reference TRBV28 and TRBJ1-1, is DVKVTQSSRYLVKRTGEKVFLECVQDMDHENMFWYRQDPGLGLRLIYFSYDVKMKEKGDIPEGYSVSREKKERFSLILESASTNQTSMYLCASCIGGRVCTEAFFGQGTRLTVV.

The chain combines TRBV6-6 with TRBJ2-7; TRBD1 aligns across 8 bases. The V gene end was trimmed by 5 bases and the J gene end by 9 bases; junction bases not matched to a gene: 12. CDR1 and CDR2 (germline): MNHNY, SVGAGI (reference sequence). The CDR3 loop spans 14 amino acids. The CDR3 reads CASSPGTGDFGQYF. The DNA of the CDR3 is TGTGCCAGCAGTCCCGGGACAGGAGACTTTGGGCAGTACTTC.

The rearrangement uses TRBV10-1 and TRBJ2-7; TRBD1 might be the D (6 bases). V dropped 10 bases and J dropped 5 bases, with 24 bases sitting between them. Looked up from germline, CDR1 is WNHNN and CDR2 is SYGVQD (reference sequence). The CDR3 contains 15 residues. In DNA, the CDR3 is TGCGCCAACCCGGAGGCAGGGGCAGGGTCCCACGAGCAGTACTTC. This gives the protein CANPEAGAGSHEQYF.

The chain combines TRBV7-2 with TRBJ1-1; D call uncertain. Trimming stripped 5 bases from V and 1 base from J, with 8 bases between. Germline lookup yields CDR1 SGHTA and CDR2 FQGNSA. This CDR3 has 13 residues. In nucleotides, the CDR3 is TGTGCCAGCAGCACCTTACAGAACACTGAAGCTTTCTTT. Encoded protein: CASSTLQNTEAFF.

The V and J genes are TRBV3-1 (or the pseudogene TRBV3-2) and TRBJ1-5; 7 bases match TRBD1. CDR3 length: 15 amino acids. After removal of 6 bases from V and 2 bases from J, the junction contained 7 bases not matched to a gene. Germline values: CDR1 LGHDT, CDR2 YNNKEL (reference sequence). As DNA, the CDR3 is TGTGCCAGCAGGAAGGGGGCCGTCCGCAATCAGCCCCAGCATTTT. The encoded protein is CASRKGAVRNQPQHF.

The CDR3 DNA reads TGTGCCAGCAGTTACCCAGGGCTCACAGATACGCAGTATTTT. It encodes CASSYPGLTDTQYF. The chain recombines TRBV6-5 with TRBJ2-3; a possible D gene is TRBD1 (5 bases). V was clipped by 2 bases and J by 2 bases, with 8 bases between them. Germline V CDR1 and CDR2: MNHEY, SVGAGI. CDR3 length: 14 amino acids.

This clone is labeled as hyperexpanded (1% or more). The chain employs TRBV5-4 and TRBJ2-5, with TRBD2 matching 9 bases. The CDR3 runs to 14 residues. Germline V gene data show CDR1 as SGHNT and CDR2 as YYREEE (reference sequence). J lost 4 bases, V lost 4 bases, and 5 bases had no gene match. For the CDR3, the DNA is TGTGCCAGCAGCCGGCTAGCGGGGCGAGAGACCCAGTACTTC. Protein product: CASSRLAGRETQYF.

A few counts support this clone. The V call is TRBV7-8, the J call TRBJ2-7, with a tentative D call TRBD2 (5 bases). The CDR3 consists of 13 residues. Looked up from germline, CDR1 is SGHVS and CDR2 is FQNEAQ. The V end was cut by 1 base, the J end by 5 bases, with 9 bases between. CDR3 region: CASSLGSRDEQYF. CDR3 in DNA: TGTGCCAGCAGCTTAGGTTCGCGGGACGAGCAGTACTTC.